Shown below are 10 T cell receptor beta chains from a single sample sequenced in a study of blood T cell repertoires in COVID-19 (dated by TCRdb to the early 2020s). The library was prepared using the immunoSEQ multiplex PCR assay. This is the immuneACCESS table as TCRdb keeps it, with only in-frame sequences that have V and J called. A part of the clones is gone; compared with another copy, unresolved V genes explain less than half, and the rest is unexplained. For this sample there are some 27,000 clones; more than 80% appear just once. The ten largest clones capture roughly 3% of the sample. The sequenced material came from peripheral blood. These receptors were obtained from a human donor in a cohort sampled during active COVID-19.

The V gene is TRBV7-2, the J gene TRBJ2-1, with D hard to call. Germline CDR1 and CDR2: SGHTA and FQGNSA. The germline V and J ends were trimmed by 1 base and 0 bases, with 16 bases remaining between them. This CDR3 is built from 18 residues. The CDR3 loop reads CASSLVPNAVSSYNEQFF. CDR3 DNA sequence: TGTGCCAGCAGCTTAGTTCCAAATGCGGTGAGCTCCTACAATGAGCAGTTCTTC. Using reference TRBV7-2 and TRBJ2-1 for the parts outside the CDR3, the full variable domain is GAGVSQSPSNKVTEKGKDVELRCDPISGHTALYWYRQSLGQGLEFLIYFQGNSAPDKSGLPSDRFSAERTGGSVSTLTIQRTQQEDSAVYLCASSLVPNAVSSYNEQFFGPGTRLTVL.

The rearrangement uses TRBV12-2 and TRBJ1-6; the D call in the table, TRBD1, was not verified against the DNA. TRBV12-2 has pseudogene status. This CDR3 is 14 amino acids long. The CDR3 protein is CASRLTRGDSPLHF. CDR3 sequence (DNA): TGTGCAAGTCGCTTAACCAGGGGCGACTCACCCCTCCACTTT.

V and J are TRBV5-4 and TRBJ1-4, with 8 positions matching TRBD1. This CDR3 is built from 13 residues. With V trimmed by 4 bases and J by 8 bases, 4 bases remained unmatched. CDR1 and CDR2 (germline): SGHNT, YYREEE (reference sequence). CDR3: CASSLDRVEKLFF. CDR3 coding DNA: TGTGCCAGCAGCCTGGACAGGGTAGAAAAACTGTTTTTT.

About this clone itself: Relative to the germline gene, one junction end is altered; a read error may explain this. The chain recombines TRBV3-1 (or the pseudogene TRBV3-2) with TRBJ2-7; D is perhaps TRBD1 (5 bases). Germline CDR1 reads LGHDT; CDR2 reads YNNKEL (reference sequence). The CDR3 sequence is 12 residues long. This CDR3 reads CASSQDWGRPYF. The CDR3 nucleotides read TGTGCCAGCAGCCAGGATTGGGGCAGACCGTATTTC.

The chain carries TRBV7-9 and TRBJ2-7; 10 bases align to TRBD1. Germline V gene data show CDR1 as SEHNR and CDR2 as FQNEAQ (reference sequence). The V segment lost 5 bases and the J segment 5 bases; nucleotides outside the gene matches: 15. This CDR3 contains 17 residues. The CDR3 protein is CASSVKTYGTGVDEQYF. Written as DNA, the CDR3 is TGTGCCAGCAGCGTTAAAACCTACGGGACAGGGGTTGACGAGCAGTACTTC.

This sequence joins TRBV27 and TRBJ1-2; 8 bases fit TRBD1. The V and J ends lost 5 bases and 4 bases, in that order; junction bases with no gene match: 3. The germline V gene has CDR1 MNHEY and CDR2 SMNVEV (reference sequence). The CDR3 has 13 amino acids. DNA for the CDR3: TGTGCCAGCAGTAGGACAGGGAGCTATGGCTACACCTTC. It translates to CASSRTGSYGYTF.

The rearrangement uses TRBV11-2 and TRBJ2-7; no clear D gene. Deletions cut 5 bases from V and 3 bases from J, with 2 bases between. This CDR3 spans 10 amino acids. Germline V lookup: CDR1 SGHAT, CDR2 FQNNGV. The CDR3 DNA follows: TGTGCCAGCAGCCACTACGAGCAGTACTTC. Residues: CASSHYEQYF.

This rearrangement joins TRBV6-2 or TRBV6-3 to TRBJ2-1; D call uncertain. CDR1 and CDR2 from the germline V gene are MNHEY and SVGEGT. The V end was cut by 2 bases, the J end by 4 bases, with 15 bases between. There are 16 residues in the CDR3. Here the CDR3 reads CASSYGPPGPYNEQFF. The CDR3 bases are TGTGCCAGCAGTTACGGGCCCCCAGGCCCTTACAATGAGCAGTTCTTC.

The rearrangement uses TRBV19 and TRBJ1-1; no firm D call. CDR3 length: 13 amino acids. CDR1 LNHDA and CDR2 SQIVND come from the germline V gene (reference sequence). Trimming cost V 10 bases and J 1 base, with 13 bases left between them. The CDR3 sequence: CATTEGRNTEAFF. As DNA, the CDR3 is TGTGCCACCACGGAGGGCAGGAACACTGAAGCTTTCTTT.

This clone was observed a handful of times. The V and J genes are TRBV28 and TRBJ1-6; D may be TRBD1 (5 bases). The CDR3 length is 14 residues. V dropped 6 bases and J dropped 7 bases, with 13 bases sitting between them. Per the germline V gene, CDR1 is MDHEN and CDR2 is SYDVKM. The CDR3 bases are TGTGCCAGCAGGCCCCCGGGACTAAATTCACCCCTCCACTTT. As protein: CASRPPGLNSPLHF.